This is a list of T cell receptor beta chains from one sample in a study of identical twins. TCRdb called the 5' RACE reads again in MiXCR, with one record for every CDR3 protein. Among about 530,000 distinct CDR3 sequences, roughly 15% were seen once, and the ten largest hold 0.44%. These data were likewise used in another study, on yellow fever vaccine responses in identical twins.

Sequencing used CD4+ T cells sorted from blood. The receptors shown here come from a woman between 18 and 30 years old in good health. Each CDR3 is given without its conserved first and last residue. A D gene is named only where the DNA matches it firmly. Part of the rows lack a size; the others show once, few, many or a class for expanded clones.

j_gene,v_gene,d_gene,abundance,CDR3aa
TRBJ2-3,TRBV20-1,-,few,SARYSLYSTDTQY
TRBJ2-2,TRBV12-3/TRBV12-4,TRBD1,-,ASSTGDGTGELF
TRBJ1-1,TRBV20-1,-,many,SAREARGTYTEAF
TRBJ2-3,TRBV15,-,few,ATSTGGTDTQY
TRBJ2-7,TRBV10-3,-,-,AISESGGFEQY
TRBJ2-1,TRBV12-3/TRBV12-4,TRBD2,-,ASSRLAGPGGDEQF
TRBJ2-2,TRBV20-1,-,few,SPKGRNRTGELF
TRBJ2-4,TRBV20-1,-,few,SARAGQLLAKNIQY
TRBJ2-7,TRBV20-1,TRBD2,-,SAPGLAVGEQY
TRBJ2-7,TRBV7-2,-,few,ASSLGVSYEQY
TRBJ2-1,TRBV20-1,TRBD1,-,SASGPQGVYNEQF
TRBJ1-4,TRBV28,-,-,ASSHGFALF
TRBJ2-3,TRBV14,-,-,ASSQTRVGTDTQY
TRBJ2-1,TRBV13,-,-,ASSLWGRYNEQF
TRBJ2-5,TRBV20-1,TRBD2,-,SASSGTSSQETQY
TRBJ2-3,TRBV20-1,-,-,SAREPRSSTDTQY
TRBJ2-5,TRBV27,-,-,ASKQLLGIQETQY
TRBJ2-7,TRBV20-1,-,-,SARQEPYEQY
TRBJ2-3,TRBV28,-,-,ASSLIQTPSTDTQY
TRBJ2-1,TRBV19,TRBD2,-,ATYPGGLAGGGEQF
TRBJ2-3,TRBV5-6,-,few,ASSYYRITDTQY
TRBJ2-1,TRBV11-2,TRBD2,-,ASRHGTSGGVNEQF
TRBJ1-3,TRBV28,-,few,ASRPGTDSGNTIY
TRBJ2-7,TRBV12-3/TRBV12-4,-,many,ASSRTAYEQY
TRBJ2-1,TRBV10-1,-,-,ASSELGDATDEQF
TRBJ2-3,TRBV6-1,TRBD2,-,ASIASGRPTDTQY
TRBJ1-6,TRBV12-3/TRBV12-4,-,few,ASRWVYDSPLH
TRBJ1-6,TRBV5-1,TRBD1,few,ASSLSGQGEYNSPLH
TRBJ2-3,TRBV24-1,-,-,ATSDLRTTDTQY
TRBJ2-3,TRBV10-3,TRBD2,few,AIRDSSGGITDTQY
TRBJ2-3,TRBV10-3,-,-,AISGRRSTDTQY
TRBJ2-1,TRBV5-1,TRBD2,few,ASSFGTSGTANEQF
TRBJ2-2,TRBV2,TRBD1,-,ASSEGQGAVGELF
TRBJ2-1,TRBV11-1,-,-,ASSTPRVAGAPYNEQF
TRBJ2-1,TRBV29-1,TRBD1,few,SVVKDRGSYEQF
TRBJ2-3,TRBV11-2,TRBD2,few,ASSLDHSGGAFTQY
TRBJ2-1,TRBV12-3/TRBV12-4,-,-,ASSPDYLIYNEQF
TRBJ2-7,TRBV7-9,TRBD1,-,ASSSDRYEQY
TRBJ2-7,TRBV3-1,TRBD1,few,ASSLKPGTGVYEQY
TRBJ2-1,TRBV5-1,-,few,ASSLAEGNNEQF